This T cell receptor beta chain was observed in a study of blood T cell repertoires in COVID-19. The CDR3 length is 17 residues. The V gene's germline CDR1 is SEHNR and CDR2 FQNEAQ (reference sequence). V lost 1 base, J lost 0 bases, and 5 bases stayed unmatched. Here immunoSEQ multiplex PCR was the method, and the copy in TCRdb shows in-frame clones only, minus some. The sample has about 160,000 clones, around 87% seen once. Specimen: peripheral blood. The source is an elderly man with acute or convalescent COVID-19. The rearrangement uses TRBV7-9 and TRBJ1-4; 7 bases agree with TRBD1. The CDR3: CASSLGQGFATNEKLFF. The CDR3 bases are TGTGCCAGCAGCTTAGGACAGGGTTTTGCAACTAATGAAAAACTGTTTTTT. Supplemented by reference TRBV7-9 and TRBJ1-4, the full variable domain reads DTGVSQNPRHKITKRGQNVTFRCDPISEHNRLYWYRQTLGQGPEFLTYFQNEAQLEKSRLLSDRFSAERPKGSFSTLEIQRTEQGDSAMYLCASSLGQGFATNEKLFFGSGTQLSVL.